This TCR beta chain emerged from a study of CD8 T cells in ankylosing spondylitis. Overall study findings and caveats: Certain motif variants had earlier appeared in reactive arthritis synovial fluid and blood.

This clonotype was counted at least ten times. Its antigen remains unknown. TCRdb passed the 5' RACE reads through MiXCR, listing each CDR3 protein once. There are about 230,000 distinct CDR3 sequences in the sample; approximately 7.6% occur only once, and 4.5% to 5% lies in the top ten. CDR3 length equals 12 residues. Trimming removed 4 bases from V and 2 bases from J, with 5 bases in between. CDR1 and CDR2 from the germline V gene are MDHEN and SYDVKM. The sequenced material came from blood, either unsorted or a sorted T cell fraction (not recorded which). The receptor was isolated from a female donor with ankylosing spondylitis or in good health (not recorded which). The chain combines TRBV28 with TRBJ2-5; no reliable D call. CDR3 sequence (DNA): TGTGCCAGCAGTTCACTTCAAGAGACCCAGTACTTC. Translating it yields CASSSLQETQYF.